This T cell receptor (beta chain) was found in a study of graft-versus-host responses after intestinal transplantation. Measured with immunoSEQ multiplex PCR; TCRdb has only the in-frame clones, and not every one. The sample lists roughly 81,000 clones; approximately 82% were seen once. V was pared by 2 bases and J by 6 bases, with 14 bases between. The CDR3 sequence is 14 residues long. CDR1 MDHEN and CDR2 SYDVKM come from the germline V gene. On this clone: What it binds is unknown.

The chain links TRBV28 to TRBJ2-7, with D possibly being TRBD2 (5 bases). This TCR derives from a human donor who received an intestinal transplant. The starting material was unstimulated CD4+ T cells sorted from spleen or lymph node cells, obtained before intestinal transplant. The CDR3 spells CASSLPSGPPEQYF. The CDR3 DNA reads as TGTGCCAGCAGTTTACCCAGCGGACCCCCCGAGCAGTACTTC. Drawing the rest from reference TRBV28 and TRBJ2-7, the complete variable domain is DVKVTQSSRYLVKRTGEKVFLECVQDMDHENMFWYRQDPGLGLRLIYFSYDVKMKEKGDIPEGYSVSREKKERFSLILESASTNQTSMYLCASSLPSGPPEQYFGPGTRLTVT.